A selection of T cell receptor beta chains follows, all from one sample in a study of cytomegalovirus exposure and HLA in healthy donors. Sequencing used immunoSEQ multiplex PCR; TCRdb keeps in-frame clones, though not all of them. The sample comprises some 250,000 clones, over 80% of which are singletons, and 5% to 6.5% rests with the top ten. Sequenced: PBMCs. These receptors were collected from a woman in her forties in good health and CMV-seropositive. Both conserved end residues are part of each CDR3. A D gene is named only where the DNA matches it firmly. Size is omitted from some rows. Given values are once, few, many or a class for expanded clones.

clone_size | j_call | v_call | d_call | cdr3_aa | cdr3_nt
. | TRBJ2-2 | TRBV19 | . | CASRAGQNTGELFF | TGTGCCAGCCGCGCTGGGCAGAACACCGGGGAGCTGTTTTTT
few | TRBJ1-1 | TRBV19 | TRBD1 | CASSRPGGANTEAFF | TGTGCCAGTAGTAGACCAGGGGGTGCAAACACTGAAGCTTTCTTT
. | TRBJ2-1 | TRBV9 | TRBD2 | CASSVDTGGPNNEQFF | TGTGCCAGCAGCGTAGACACGGGAGGGCCAAATAATGAGCAGTTCTTC
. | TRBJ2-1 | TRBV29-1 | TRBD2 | CTTTGRWGGNEQFF | TGCACTACCACGGGAAGGTGGGGGGGGAATGAGCAGTTCTTC
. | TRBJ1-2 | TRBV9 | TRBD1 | CASSGGQGIYGYTF | TGTGCCAGCAGCGGTGGACAGGGAATTTATGGCTACACCTTC
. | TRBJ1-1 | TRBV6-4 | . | CASRETVNTEAFF | TGTGCCAGCAGAGAGACAGTGAACACTGAAGCTTTCTTT
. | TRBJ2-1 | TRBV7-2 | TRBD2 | CASSIPLTSPRVNEQFF | TGTGCCAGCAGCATCCCTTTGACTAGCCCGCGGGTCAATGAGCAGTTCTTC
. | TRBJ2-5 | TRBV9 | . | CASSVAGQETQYF | TGTGCCAGCAGCGTAGCCGGCCAAGAGACCCAGTACTTC
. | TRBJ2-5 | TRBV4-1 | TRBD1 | CASSQGPGQQETQYF | TGCGCCAGCAGCCAGGGACCGGGACAGCAAGAGACCCAGTACTTC
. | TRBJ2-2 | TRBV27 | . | CASSLEGHGELFF | TGTGCCAGCAGTTTAGAGGGACACGGGGAGCTGTTTTTT
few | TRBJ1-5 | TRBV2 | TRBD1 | CASSLGQGIYQPQHF | TGTGCCAGCAGCCTTGGACAGGGGATTTATCAGCCCCAGCATTTT
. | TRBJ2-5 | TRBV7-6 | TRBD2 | CASSLLAGGGETQYF | TGTGCCAGCAGCCTACTAGCGGGGGGAGGAGAGACCCAGTACTTC
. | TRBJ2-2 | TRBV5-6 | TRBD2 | CASSWGGRERTTGELFF | TGTGCCAGCAGCTGGGGAGGGAGGGAAAGGACCACCGGGGAGCTGTTTTTT
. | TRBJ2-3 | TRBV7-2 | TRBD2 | CASSSGTSTYTQYF | TGTGCCAGCAGCTCCGGGACTAGCACCTATACGCAGTATTTT
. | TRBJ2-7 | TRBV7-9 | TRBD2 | CASSLRTSGTIGEQYF | TGTGCCAGCAGCTTGAGGACTAGCGGGACGATCGGCGAGCAGTACTTC
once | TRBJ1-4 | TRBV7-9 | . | CASTEGTNEKLFF | TGTGCCAGCACGGAGGGGACTAATGAAAAACTGTTTTTT
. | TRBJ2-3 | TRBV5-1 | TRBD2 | CASSPGISGRAFGDTQYF | TGCGCCAGCAGCCCCGGGATTAGCGGGAGGGCCTTCGGGGATACGCAGTATTTT
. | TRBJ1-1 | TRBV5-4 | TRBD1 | CASSPGQGWGNTEAFF | TGTGCCAGCAGTCCCGGACAGGGCTGGGGAAACACTGAAGCTTTCTTT
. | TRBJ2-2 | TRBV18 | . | CASQAVLLNTGELFF | TGTGCCAGCCAAGCGGTCCTTCTGAACACCGGGGAGCTGTTTTTT
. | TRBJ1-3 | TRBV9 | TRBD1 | CASSVGGRGPGNTIYF | TGTGCCAGCAGCGTAGGGGGAAGGGGGCCAGGAAACACCATATATTTT
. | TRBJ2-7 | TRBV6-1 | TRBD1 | CASSRDSGNYEQYF | TGTGCCAGCAGTAGGGACAGTGGTAACTACGAGCAGTACTTC
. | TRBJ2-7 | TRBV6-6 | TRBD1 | CASRGQGTDEQYF | TGTGCCAGCAGAGGACAGGGTACCGACGAGCAGTACTTC
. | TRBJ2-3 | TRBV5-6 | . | CASSSRRDTQYF | TGTGCCAGCAGCTCTAGACGAGATACGCAGTATTTT
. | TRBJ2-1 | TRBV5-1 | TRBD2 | CATRRGLAGGLYNEQLF | TGCGCCACGAGAAGAGGACTAGCGGGGGGCTTATACAATGAGCAGCTCTTC
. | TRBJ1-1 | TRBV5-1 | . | CASSSIDRWTEAFF | TGCGCCAGCAGCTCGATTGACAGATGGACTGAAGCTTTCTTT
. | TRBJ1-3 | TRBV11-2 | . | CASSLNGYSGNTIYF | TGTGCCAGCAGCTTAAACGGGTACTCTGGAAACACCATATATTTT
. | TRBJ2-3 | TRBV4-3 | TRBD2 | CASSQEGTSGVADTQYF | TGCGCCAGCAGCCAAGAAGGGACTAGCGGGGTAGCAGATACGCAGTATTTT
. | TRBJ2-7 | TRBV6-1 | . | CAVRTGTGIEQYF | TGTGCCGTGCGCACAGGGACGGGCATCGAGCAGTACTTC
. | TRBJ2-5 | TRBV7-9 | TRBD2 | CASSEGLAGVETQYF | TGTGCCAGCAGCGAGGGACTAGCGGGAGTCGAGACCCAGTACTTC
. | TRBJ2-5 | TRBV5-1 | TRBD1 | CASSLDRGRETQYF | TGCGCCAGCAGCTTGGACAGGGGGCGTGAGACCCAGTACTTC